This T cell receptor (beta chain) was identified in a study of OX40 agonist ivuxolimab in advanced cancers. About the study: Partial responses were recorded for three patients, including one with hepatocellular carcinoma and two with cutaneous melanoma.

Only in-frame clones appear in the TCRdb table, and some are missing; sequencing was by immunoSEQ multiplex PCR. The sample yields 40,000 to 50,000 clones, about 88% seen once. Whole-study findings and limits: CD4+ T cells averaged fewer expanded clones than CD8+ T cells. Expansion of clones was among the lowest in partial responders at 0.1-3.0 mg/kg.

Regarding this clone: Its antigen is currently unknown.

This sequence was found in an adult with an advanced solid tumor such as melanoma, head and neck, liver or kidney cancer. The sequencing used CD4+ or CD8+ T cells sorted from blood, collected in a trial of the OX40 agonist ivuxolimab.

The chain's CDR3 is CASSASGNVAGELFF. CDR3 DNA sequence: TGTGCCAGCAGCGCCTCCGGGAACGTCGCCGGGGAGCTGTTTTTT. This rearrangement joins TRBV9 to TRBJ2-2; possible D gene TRBD2, 5 bases. Germline V gives CDR1 SGDLS, CDR2 YYNGEE. The V end was cut by 3 bases, the J end by 6 bases, with 15 bases between. This CDR3 is 15 amino acids long.